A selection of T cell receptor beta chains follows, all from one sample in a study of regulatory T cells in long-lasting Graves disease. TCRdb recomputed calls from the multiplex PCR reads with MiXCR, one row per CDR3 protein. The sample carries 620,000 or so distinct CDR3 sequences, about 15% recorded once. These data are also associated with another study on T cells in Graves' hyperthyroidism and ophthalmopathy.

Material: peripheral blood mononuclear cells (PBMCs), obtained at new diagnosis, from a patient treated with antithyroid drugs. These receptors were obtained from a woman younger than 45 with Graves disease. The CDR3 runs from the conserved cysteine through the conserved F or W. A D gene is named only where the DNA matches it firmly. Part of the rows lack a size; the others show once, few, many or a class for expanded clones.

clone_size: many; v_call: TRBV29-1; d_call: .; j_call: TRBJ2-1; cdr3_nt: TGCAGCTTAGGACAACGCTACAATGAGCAGTTCTTC; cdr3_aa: CSLGQRYNEQFF
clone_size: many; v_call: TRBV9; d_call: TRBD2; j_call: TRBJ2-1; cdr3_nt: TGTGCCAGCAGCGTAGGGACTAGCGGGACCAATGAGCAGTTCTTC; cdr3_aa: CASSVGTSGTNEQFF
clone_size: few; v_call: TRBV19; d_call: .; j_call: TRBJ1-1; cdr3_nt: TGTGCCAGTACCCCCGTGGCAGGGCTGGTTAGCACTGAAGCTTTCTTT; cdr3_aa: CASTPVAGLVSTEAFF
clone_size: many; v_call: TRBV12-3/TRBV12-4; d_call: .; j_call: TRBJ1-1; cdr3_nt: TGTGCCAGCAGCCCTAACAGGGCTCTTAACACTGAAGCTTTCTTT; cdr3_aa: CASSPNRALNTEAFF
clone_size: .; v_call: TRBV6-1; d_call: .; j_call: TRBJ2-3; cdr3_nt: TGTGCCAGCAGCGACTCCCTTTTTAGCACAGATACGCAGTATTTT; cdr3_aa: CASSDSLFSTDTQYF
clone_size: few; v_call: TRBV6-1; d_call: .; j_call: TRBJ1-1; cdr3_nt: TGTGCCAGCTCGAGGGGAGGTCTTCTAGGGGCTTTCTTT; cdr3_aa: CASSRGGLLGAFF
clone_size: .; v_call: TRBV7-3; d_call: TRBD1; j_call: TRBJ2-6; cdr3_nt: TGTGCCAGCAGCCCGGACAGGCCCTCTGGGGCCAACGTCCTGACTTTC; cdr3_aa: CASSPDRPSGANVLTF
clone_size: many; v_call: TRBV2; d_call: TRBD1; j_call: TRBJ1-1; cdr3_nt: TGTGCCAGCAGTCGGGACAGGGGCGCTAACACTGAAGCTTTCTTT; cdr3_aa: CASSRDRGANTEAFF
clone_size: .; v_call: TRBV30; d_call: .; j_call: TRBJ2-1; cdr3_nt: TGTGCCTGGAGCCTAGGATATCGCTCCCTGAATGAGCAGTTCTTC; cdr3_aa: CAWSLGYRSLNEQFF
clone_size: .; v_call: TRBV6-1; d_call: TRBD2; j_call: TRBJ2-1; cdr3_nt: TGTGCCGGGGAGGGAGAGCAGTTCTTC; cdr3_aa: CAGEGEQFF
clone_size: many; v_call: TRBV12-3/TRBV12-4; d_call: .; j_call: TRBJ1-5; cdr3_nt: TGTGCCAGCGCGGAGAGTATGGGGGTTCAGCCCCAGCATTTT; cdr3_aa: CASAESMGVQPQHF
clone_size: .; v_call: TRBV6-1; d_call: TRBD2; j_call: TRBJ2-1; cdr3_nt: TGTGCCAGCAGACCTAGCGGGCGAGTATACAATGAGCAGTTCTTC; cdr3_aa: CASRPSGRVYNEQFF
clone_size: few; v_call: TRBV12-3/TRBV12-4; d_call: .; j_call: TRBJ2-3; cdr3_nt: TGTGCCAGCACCCAATTCCCGAGGGGTTACGGCACAGATGCGCAGTATTTT; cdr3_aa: CASTQFPRGYGTDAQYF
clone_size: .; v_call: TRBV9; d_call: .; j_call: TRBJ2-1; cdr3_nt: TGTGCCAGCGCCTCCGGCAATGAGCAGTTCTTC; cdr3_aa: CASASGNEQFF
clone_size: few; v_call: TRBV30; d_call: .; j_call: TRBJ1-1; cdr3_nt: TGTGCCTGGAGTGAATCGGGTGGGACTGAAGCTTTCTTT; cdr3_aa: CAWSESGGTEAFF
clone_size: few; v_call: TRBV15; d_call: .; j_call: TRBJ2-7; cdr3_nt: TGTGCCACCAGCAGAGATCTGGGCATCCCCTACGAGCAGTACTTC; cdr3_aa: CATSRDLGIPYEQYF
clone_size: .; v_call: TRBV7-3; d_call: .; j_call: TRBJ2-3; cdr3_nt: TGTGCCAGCAGCTTAACAGGGGGAATCACAGATACGCAGTATTTT; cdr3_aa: CASSLTGGITDTQYF
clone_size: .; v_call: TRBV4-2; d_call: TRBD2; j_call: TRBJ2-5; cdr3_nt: TGTGCCAGCAGCCCCGGGACTAGCGGGAGCTCGGGAGAGACCCAGTACTTC; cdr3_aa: CASSPGTSGSSGETQYF
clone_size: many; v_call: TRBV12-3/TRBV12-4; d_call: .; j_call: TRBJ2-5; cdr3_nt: TGTGCCAGCAGTCGTCGTGGGGGCCAAGAGACCCAGTACTTC; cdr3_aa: CASSRRGGQETQYF
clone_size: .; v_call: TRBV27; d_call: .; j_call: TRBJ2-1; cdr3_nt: TGTGCCAGCGGAAGACACCCGTCCTACAATGAGCAGTTCTTC; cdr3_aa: CASGRHPSYNEQFF
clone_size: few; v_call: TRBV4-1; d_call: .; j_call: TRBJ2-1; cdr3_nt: TGCGCCAGCAGCCAAGGGACTGTCTACAATGAGCAGTTCTTC; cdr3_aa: CASSQGTVYNEQFF
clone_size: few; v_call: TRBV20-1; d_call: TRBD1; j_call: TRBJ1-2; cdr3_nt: TGCAGTGCTAAGACAGGGGCTAACTATGGCTACACCTTC; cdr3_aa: CSAKTGANYGYTF
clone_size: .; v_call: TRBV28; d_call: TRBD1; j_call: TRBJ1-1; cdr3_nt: TGTGCCGGCAGGCGGGACAGGGGGCGCGACACTGAAGCTTTCTTT; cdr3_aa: CAGRRDRGRDTEAFF
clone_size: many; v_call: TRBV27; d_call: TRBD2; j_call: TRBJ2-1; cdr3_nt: TGTGCCAGCAGCCATAGACTAGCATCCTACAATGAGCAGTTCTTC; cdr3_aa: CASSHRLASYNEQFF
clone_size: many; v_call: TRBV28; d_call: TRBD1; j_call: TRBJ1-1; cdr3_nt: TGTGCCACCCGGACAGGGCACACTGAAGCTTTCTTT; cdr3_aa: CATRTGHTEAFF
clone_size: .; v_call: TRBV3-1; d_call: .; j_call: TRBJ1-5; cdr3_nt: TGTGCCAGCAGCCAAGGGGACATAAGCAATCAGCCCCAGCATTTT; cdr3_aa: CASSQGDISNQPQHF
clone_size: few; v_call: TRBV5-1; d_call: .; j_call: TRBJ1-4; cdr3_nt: TGCGCCAGCAGCTTGGCCAGACGTGGTATGGGCCTGTTTTTT; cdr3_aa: CASSLARRGMGLFF
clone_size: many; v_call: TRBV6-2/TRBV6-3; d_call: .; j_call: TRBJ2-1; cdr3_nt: TGTGCCAGCAGTGGTGGACTCCTACGGAGCTCCTACAATGAGCAGTTCTTC; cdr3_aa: CASSGGLLRSSYNEQFF
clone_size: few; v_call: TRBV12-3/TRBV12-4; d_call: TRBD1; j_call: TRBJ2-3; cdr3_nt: TGTGCCAGCAGGAGACAGGGGCGGGGAGATACGCAGTATTTT; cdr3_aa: CASRRQGRGDTQYF
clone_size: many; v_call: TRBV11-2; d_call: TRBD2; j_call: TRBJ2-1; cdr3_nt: TGTGCCAGCAGCTTAGATTCCATACTAGCGGGAAAAGGGCAATTCTTC; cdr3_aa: CASSLDSILAGKGQFF
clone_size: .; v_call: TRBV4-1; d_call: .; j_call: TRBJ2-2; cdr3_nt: TGCGCCAGCAGCCAACCGTACCGGGGCGGGGAGCTGTTTTTT; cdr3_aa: CASSQPYRGGELFF
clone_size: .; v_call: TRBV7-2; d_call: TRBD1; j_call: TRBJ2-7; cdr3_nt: TGTGCCAGCAGCTTCCGGACAGGCCTCTCCTACGAGCAGTACTTC; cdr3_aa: CASSFRTGLSYEQYF
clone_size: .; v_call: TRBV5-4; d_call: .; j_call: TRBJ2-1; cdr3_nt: TGTGCCAGCAGCTTGGGGGCAGGGCCCTACAATGAGCAGTTCTTC; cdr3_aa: CASSLGAGPYNEQFF
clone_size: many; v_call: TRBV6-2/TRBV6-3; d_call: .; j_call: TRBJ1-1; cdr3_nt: TGTGCCAGTCAAGAATTTATCACTGAAGCTTTCTTT; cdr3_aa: CASQEFITEAFF
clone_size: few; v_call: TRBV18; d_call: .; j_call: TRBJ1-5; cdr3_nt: TGTGCCAGCCCCCGACAGACCGATCAGCCCCAGCATTTT; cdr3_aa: CASPRQTDQPQHF
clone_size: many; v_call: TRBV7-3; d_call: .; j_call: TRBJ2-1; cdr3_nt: TGTGCCAGCAGCTTACTCCCCTCGCGGGACGAGGGTGGGTTCTACAATGAGCAGTTCTTC; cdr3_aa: CASSLLPSRDEGGFYNEQFF
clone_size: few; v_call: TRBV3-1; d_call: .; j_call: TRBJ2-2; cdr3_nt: TGTGCCAGCAGCCAAGCCTCCTACACCGGGGAGCTGTTTTTT; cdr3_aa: CASSQASYTGELFF
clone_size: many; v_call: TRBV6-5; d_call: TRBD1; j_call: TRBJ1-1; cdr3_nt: TGTGCCAGCAGTTTACTACAGGGGGCCTACACTGAAGCTTTCTTT; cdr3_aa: CASSLLQGAYTEAFF
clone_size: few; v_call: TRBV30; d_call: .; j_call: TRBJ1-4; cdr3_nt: TGTGCCTGGAGTCCCCAAGGGGGGATTCTTTTATCGACTAATGAAAAACTGTTTTTT; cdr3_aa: CAWSPQGGILLSTNEKLFF
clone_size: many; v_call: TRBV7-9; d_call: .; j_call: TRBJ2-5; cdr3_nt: TGTGCCAGCAGCTTCTCGGGCCTCCTGGGGACCCAGTACTTC; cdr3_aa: CASSFSGLLGTQYF
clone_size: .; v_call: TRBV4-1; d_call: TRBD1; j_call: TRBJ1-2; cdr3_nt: TGCGCCAGCAGCCGGGGGACAGGGGACGGCTACACCTTC; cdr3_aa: CASSRGTGDGYTF
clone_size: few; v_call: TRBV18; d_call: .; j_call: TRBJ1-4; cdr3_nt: TGTGCCAGCTCCGAGCGGGGTGTAACTAATGAAAAACTGTTTTTT; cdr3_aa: CASSERGVTNEKLFF
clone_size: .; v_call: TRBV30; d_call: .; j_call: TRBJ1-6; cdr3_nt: TGTGCCTGGAGTCGACAGAATTCACCCCTCCACTTT; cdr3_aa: CAWSRQNSPLHF
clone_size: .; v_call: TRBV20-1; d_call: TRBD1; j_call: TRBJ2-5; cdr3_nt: TGCAGTGCTAGACTGACAGGGGGCTGGGAGACCCAGTACTTC; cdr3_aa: CSARLTGGWETQYF
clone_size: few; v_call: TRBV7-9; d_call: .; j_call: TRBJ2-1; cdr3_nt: TGTGCCAGCAGCTTAGTTATCGCCGGGGAGAGATCCTTGTTCTTC; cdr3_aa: CASSLVIAGERSLFF
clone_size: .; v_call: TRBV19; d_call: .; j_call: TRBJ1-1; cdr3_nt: TGTGCCACCCAGGGTTACACTGAAGCTTTCTTT; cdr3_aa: CATQGYTEAFF
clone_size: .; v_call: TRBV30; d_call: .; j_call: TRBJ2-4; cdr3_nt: TGTGCCTGGAGTCCGACGGGAAACATTCAGTACTTC; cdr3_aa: CAWSPTGNIQYF
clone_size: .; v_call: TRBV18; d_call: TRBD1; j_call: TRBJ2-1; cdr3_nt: TGTGCCAGCTCACCCCTCATAGGGACAGGGGTGAACAATGAGCAGTTCTTC; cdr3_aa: CASSPLIGTGVNNEQFF
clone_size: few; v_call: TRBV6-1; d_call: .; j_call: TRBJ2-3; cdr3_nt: TGTGCCAGCAAGGGAGGGGACACTAGCACAGATACGCAGTATTTT; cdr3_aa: CASKGGDTSTDTQYF